The 5 T cell receptor beta chains given below trace back to one sample, sequenced in a study of T cells in women clearing cervical HPV infection. Only in-frame clones appear in the TCRdb table, and some are missing; sequencing was by immunoSEQ multiplex PCR. There are fewer than 20,000 clones in the sample, with approximately 14% held by the top ten. The source material was blood buffy coat. Receptors were obtained from a woman between 18 and 69 years old with a cervical HPV16 infection that either progressed to CIN3+ or cleared (not recorded which).

On this clone itself: The read terminates 3 residues ahead of where the CDR3 ends, so the germline J gene completes it. The genes are TRBV20-1 and TRBJ2-4; D is uncertain. Trimming shortened V by 3 bases and J by 3 bases, and 9 bases separated the two germline ends. The CDR3 length is 13 residues. Germline V CDR1 and CDR2: DFQATT, SNEGSKA (reference sequence). The sequenced part of the CDR3 DNA is TGCAGTGCTAGGTTCAGAGGCAAAAACATT. It yields the protein CSARFRGKNI. In full, the CDR3 is CSARFRGKNIQYF.

Notes on this clone: Other DNA variants within this sample encode the same CDR3. Partial CDR3 DNA: TGTGCCAGGAGGATCACGGGTAACAATGAG. The encoded protein is CARRITGNNE. The whole CDR3 protein is CARRITGNNEQFF. The chain carries TRBV19 and TRBJ2-1, with D unclear. The CDR3 end is not reached by the read, which stops 3 residues before it; the germline J gene fills it in. Germline assignment: CDR1 LNHDA and CDR2 SQIVND (reference sequence). The CDR3 spans 13 residues. With 9 bases removed from V and 5 bases from J, the gap between germline ends came to 14 bases. Variable domain in full (rest from reference TRBV19 and TRBJ2-1): DGGITQSPKYLFRKEGQNVTLSCEQNLNHDAMYWYRQDPGQGLRLIYYSQIVNDFQKGDIAEGYSVSREKKESFPLTVTSAQKNPTAFYLCARRITGNNEQFFGPGTRLTVL.

Details on this clone: The observed sequence ends 3 residues before the CDR3 terminus, with the missing tail filled in from the germline J gene. The V and J genes are TRBV29-1 and TRBJ2-5; 10 bases are a match to TRBD2. The CDR3 has 15 amino acids. The V gene's germline CDR1 is SQVTM and CDR2 ANQGSEA. After removal of 4 bases from V and 2 bases from J, the junction contained 7 bases not matched to a gene. The CDR3 spells CSVGLAGVYQETQYF. The covered CDR3 bases are TGCAGCGTTGGGCTAGCGGGGGTATATCAAGAGACC.

The CDR3 spells CASSRYGGGKDTEAFF. The sequenced part of the CDR3 DNA is TGTGCCAGCTCACGCTACGGGGGGGGGAAAGACACTGAA. This chain links TRBV18 with TRBJ1-1; tentative D call: TRBD1 (5 bases). The CDR3 end is not reached by the read, which stops 3 residues before it; the germline J gene fills it in. In germline, CDR1 is KGHSH, CDR2 LQKENI. Trimming pared 4 bases from V and 3 bases from J, leaving 18 bases between. There are 16 residues in the CDR3.

The DNA read from the CDR3 is TGCAGTGCAAAACAGGGGCCTAATCAGCCC. Its translation: CSAKQGPNQP. The full-length CDR3 reads as CSAKQGPNQPQHF. The rearrangement uses TRBV20-1 and TRBJ1-5; TRBD1 agrees at 7 bases. The read gets to within 3 residues of the CDR3 end, and the germline J gene fills in the rest. This CDR3 comprises 13 residues. The germline V gene has CDR1 DFQATT and CDR2 SNEGSKA (reference sequence). The V and J ends lost 6 bases and 4 bases, in that order; junction bases with no gene match: 6.